This T cell receptor (beta chain) stems from a study of cytomegalovirus exposure and HLA in healthy donors. Broader study findings: Across donors, most TCRs were seen rarely, yet some public ones were widespread. The classifier reportedly diagnosed cytomegalovirus status with high sensitivity and specificity.

Concerning this clone itself: No antigen is known for it.

Germline V gene data show CDR1 as MGHRA and CDR2 as YSYEKL. The V end lost 4 bases, the J end lost 2 bases, and 12 bases lay between the germline ends. The CDR3 has 15 amino acids. Here immunoSEQ multiplex PCR was the method, and the copy in TCRdb shows in-frame clones only, minus some. This repertoire shows a few hundred thousand clones, more than 85% found once; its top ten account for about 12%. Sequencing input: PBMCs. The clonotype originates from a man younger than 35 in good health and CMV-seropositive. The chain uses TRBV4-1 and TRBJ1-3; D might be TRBD1 (6 bases). CDR3 residues: CASSPEQGAGNTIYF. The DNA for the CDR3 is TGCGCCAGCAGCCCGGAACAGGGTGCTGGAAACACCATATATTTT.